These 21 T cell receptor beta chains came from one sample sequenced in a study of blood T cell repertoires in COVID-19. The repertoire was sequenced with immunoSEQ multiplex PCR; TCRdb's copy has only in-frame clones and lacks some. The data hold approximately 150,000 clones, with around 81% observed a single time. Input material: peripheral blood. Receptor source: a human donor in a cohort sampled during active COVID-19.

The chain employs TRBV7-3 and TRBJ2-3; TRBD2 agrees at 14 bases. The CDR3 totals 15 residues. In germline, CDR1 is SGHTA, CDR2 FQGTGA. V lost 5 bases, J lost 11 bases, and 9 bases stayed unmatched. CDR3 sequence reads: CASSRGLAGVSEQYF. In DNA form, the CDR3 reads TGTGCCAGCAGCCGGGGACTAGCGGGAGTCTCTGAGCAGTATTTT.

The chain couples TRBV4-3 to TRBJ2-7; possible D gene TRBD2, 5 bases. V lost 1 base and J 2 bases, leaving 12 bases between the germline ends. The CDR3 sequence is 15 residues long. Germline V gene lookup returns CDR1 LGHNA and CDR2 YSLEER. The DNA of the CDR3 is TGCGCCAGCAGCCAAGTTCCCCTCGGGACCTACGAGCAGTACTTC. Protein: CASSQVPLGTYEQYF.

The V gene is TRBV19, the J gene TRBJ1-5, with D perhaps TRBD1 (6 bases). Germline-derived CDR1 and CDR2 are LNHDA and SQIVND (reference sequence). This CDR3 is built from 15 residues. V lost 2 bases, J lost 4 bases, and 12 bases lay in between. The CDR3, as DNA: TGTGCCAGTAGTATATCAGGGGCCGATAATCAGCCCCAGCATTTT. Translated, it gives CASSISGADNQPQHF.

This clone came up once. The chain carries TRBV7-3 and TRBJ2-1, with TRBD2 matching 13 bases. The V and J ends lost 5 bases and 6 bases, in that order; junction bases with no gene match: 7. CDR3 length: 16 residues. Germline V gene data show CDR1 as SGHTA and CDR2 as FQGTGA. The CDR3 nucleotides read TGTGCCAGCAGCCTCATTACTAGCGGGAGGGTCAATGAGCAGTTCTTC. Protein product: CASSLITSGRVNEQFF.

The V call is TRBV9, the J call TRBJ1-2; TRBD1 aligns across 8 bases. V lost 5 bases, J lost 4 bases, and 4 bases stayed unmatched. CDR1 and CDR2 (germline): SGDLS, YYNGEE. This CDR3 comprises 13 residues. DNA for the CDR3: TGTGCCAGCAGGGGTGGGACAGGCTATGGCTACACCTTC. As protein: CASRGGTGYGYTF.

The chain joins TRBV5-1 to TRBJ2-5; 7 nucleotides line up with TRBD1. Germline loops: CDR1 SGHRS, CDR2 YFSETQ. The CDR3 spans 13 residues. V was clipped by 6 bases and J by 5 bases; unmatched bases: 7. The CDR3 is CASTSGGRETQYF. Written as DNA, the CDR3 is TGCGCCAGCACCTCAGGGGGTAGGGAGACCCAGTACTTC.

This clone was seen a handful of times. The gene calls are TRBV5-1 and TRBJ2-7; 14 bases are a match to TRBD2. CDR1 and CDR2 from the germline V gene are SGHRS and YFSETQ. V gave up 5 bases and J gave up 4 bases; unmatched junction bases: 14. This CDR3 comprises 18 residues. The CDR3 DNA sequence: TGCGCCAGCAGGGTGAGGGCAGAGACTAGCGGGAGGGGGTACGAGCAGTACTTC. Translated: CASRVRAETSGRGYEQYF.

V is TRBV6-5 and J is TRBJ2-2; TRBD2 might be the D (5 bases). Germline loops: CDR1 MNHEY, CDR2 SVGAGI. The CDR3 consists of 12 residues. Deletions cut 8 bases from V and 7 bases from J, with 11 bases between. The CDR3 region is CASRLGVGELFF. The DNA for the CDR3 is TGTGCCAGCCGACTCGGGGTCGGGGAGCTGTTTTTT.

The rearrangement uses TRBV19 and TRBJ2-2; 7 bases align to TRBD1. This CDR3 spans 14 amino acids. CDR1 and CDR2 (germline): LNHDA, SQIVND (reference sequence). V trimming: 4 bases; J trimming: 4 bases; junction bases outside the gene matches: 3. The CDR3 region has the DNA TGTGCCAGTAGTACCACAGGGGTCACCGGGGAGCTGTTTTTT. Translating gives CASSTTGVTGELFF.

A word on this clone: Compared with germline, one end of the junction differs, possibly owing to a read error. The J gene is TRBJ2-1, the V gene TRBV6-2 or TRBV6-3, with 12 bases identical to TRBD1. Germline CDR1 is MNHEY and CDR2 is SVGEGT. This CDR3 is 16 amino acids long. The CDR3 bases are TGTGCCAGCAGTTACGGAGGGACAGGGGGCTACGATGAGCAGTTCTTC. Translated: CASSYGGTGGYDEQFF.

This clone has a single count. The junction and the germline gene differ at one end; a read error may be behind it. The chain employs TRBV6-6 and TRBJ1-4; tentative D call: TRBD1 (5 bases). The CDR3 has 13 residues. Germline lookup yields CDR1 MNHNY and CDR2 SVGAGI (reference sequence). The CDR3 DNA reads as TGTGCAAGCAGAGGAGGGGCGCTTGAAAAACTGTTTTTT. Protein sequence: CASRGGALEKLFF.

This rearrangement joins TRBV14 to TRBJ2-7, with 12 bases identical to TRBD1. CDR1 and CDR2 (germline): SGHDN, FVKESK. Unmatched junction bases numbered 1, after V lost 4 bases and J lost 0 bases. The CDR3 loop spans 15 amino acids. Written as DNA, the CDR3 is TGTGCCAGCAGCCGGGACAGGGGGCCCTCCTACGAGCAGTACTTC. This sequence encodes CASSRDRGPSYEQYF.

This clone was seen a handful of times. The chain joins TRBV5-6 to TRBJ1-5, with D unresolved. Trimming removed 0 bases from V and 6 bases from J, with 4 bases in between. CDR1 SGHDT and CDR2 YYEEEE come from the germline V gene. CDR3 length: 12 residues. The CDR3 loop is CASSLGAQPQHF. The CDR3 DNA reads TGTGCCAGCAGCTTGGGAGCTCAGCCCCAGCATTTT. Looking up the rest from reference TRBV5-6 and TRBJ1-5 gives the full variable domain: DAGVTQSPTHLIKTRGQQVTLRCSPKSGHDTVSWYQQALGQGPQFIFQYYEEEERQRGNFPDRFSGHQFPNYSSELNVNALLLGDSALYLCASSLGAQPQHFGDGTRLSIL.

This clone has only a few counts. This chain connects TRBV19 to TRBJ1-1; 10 bases agree with TRBD1. The CDR3 loop spans 15 amino acids. The ends lost 1 base at V and 4 bases at J; junction bases unmatched: 3. Germline V gene data show CDR1 as LNHDA and CDR2 as SQIVND (reference sequence). CDR3: CASSIVGQGPTEAFF. In DNA, the CDR3 is TGTGCCAGTAGTATAGTGGGACAGGGGCCCACTGAAGCTTTCTTT.

The rearrangement links TRBV5-1 to TRBJ2-3, with D possibly being TRBD1 (5 bases). The V and J ends lost 3 bases and 0 bases respectively, with 14 bases between them. The V gene's germline CDR1 is SGHRS and CDR2 YFSETQ. CDR3 length: 16 amino acids. The CDR3 protein is CASSYRPTLSTDTQYF. In DNA, the CDR3 is TGCGCCAGCAGCTACAGGCCTACTCTTAGCACAGATACGCAGTATTTT.

This sequence joins TRBV10-3 and TRBJ2-1; TRBD2 aligns across 11 bases. The CDR3 sequence is 14 residues long. Losses at the gene ends were 6 bases for V and 5 bases for J; bases not matched to a gene: 3. CDR1 and CDR2 (germline): ENHRY, SYGVKD. The CDR3 DNA sequence: TGTGCCATCAGGACGACTAGCGGGAACAATGAGCAGTTCTTC. Protein product: CAIRTTSGNNEQFF.

The CDR3 loop reads CASSGNSGTFLTDTQYF. Written as DNA, the CDR3 is TGTGCCAGCAGCGGAAATAGCGGGACGTTCCTCACAGATACGCAGTATTTT. This chain joins TRBV11-2 and TRBJ2-3, with 8 positions matching TRBD2. CDR3 length: 17 amino acids. V lost 5 bases and J lost 2; bases outside the gene matches: 12. CDR1 is SGHAT, CDR2 FQNNGV, per germline.

The chain links TRBV6-6 to TRBJ2-7; unclear D gene. Germline CDR1 and CDR2: MNHNY and SVGAGI (reference sequence). V was cut by 0 bases and J by 0 bases, with 12 bases left in between. The CDR3 is 16 amino acids. The CDR3 DNA is TGTGCCAGCAGTTACTCTGGTAGCTTTAGCTCCTACGAGCAGTACTTC. Encoded protein: CASSYSGSFSSYEQYF.

In DNA, the CDR3 is TGTGCCAGCAGTCGACAGGGCTACGAGCAGTACTTC. Its protein product is CASSRQGYEQYF. This chain uses TRBV7-2 with TRBJ2-7; 7 positions agree with TRBD1. The germline gives CDR1 SGHTA, CDR2 FQGNSA. The V gene end was trimmed by 6 bases and the J gene end by 3 bases; junction bases not matched to a gene: 2. The CDR3 totals 12 residues.

J is TRBJ2-5 and V is TRBV29-1; 8 nucleotides agree with TRBD2. This CDR3 has 16 amino acids. Trimming at V came to 4 bases and at J to 1 base, leaving 11 bases not matched to a gene. The germline V gene has CDR1 SQVTM and CDR2 ANQGSEA. CDR3 amino acids: CSVVVSSGSLQETQYF. CDR3 DNA sequence: TGCAGCGTTGTCGTTTCAAGCGGGAGCCTCCAAGAGACCCAGTACTTC.

The V call is TRBV7-3, the J call TRBJ1-6, with TRBD1 matching over 9 bases. V was clipped by 2 bases and J by 9 bases; unmatched bases: 5. The CDR3 totals 15 residues. CDR1 and CDR2 from the germline V gene are SGHTA and FQGTGA. CDR3 DNA sequence: TGTGCCAGCAGCTTAGGGGACAGGGCTGTTTCACCCCTCCACTTT. It translates to CASSLGDRAVSPLHF.